This T cell receptor beta chain was profiled in a study of T cell clonotyping in hematopoietic cell transplantation. The study's findings and limits: Broader posttransplant TCR repertoire diversity was predicted by graft donor and pretransplant recipient Inverse Simpson Index values.

Time point meaning: recipient sample about 28 days before transplant, after cytoreduction. Recipient blood drawn about 28 days pretransplant and days 30, 100, 180 after. Some clones are missing from TCRdb's copy, which holds only in-frame ones; the method was immunoSEQ multiplex PCR. The profile shows 75,000 to 95,000 clones, 90% to 97% of them singletons. The CDR3 sequence is 16 residues long. V lost 0 bases, J lost 0 bases, and 11 bases lay in between. Per germline, CDR1 LGHNT and CDR2 FRNRAP. About this clone itself: The antigen is undetermined.

The gene calls are TRBV12-5 and TRBJ1-2; D unresolved. This specimen consisted of peripheral blood mononuclear cells, obtained before stem cell transplant. This clonotype originated in a woman in her forties or fifties with acute myeloid leukemia. Some clones in this sample may be carry-over from other donors' samples. The CDR3 bases are TGTGCTAGTGGTTTGGTATCCGGTGGTTCTAACTATGGCTACACCTTC. Its protein product is CASGLVSGGSNYGYTF.